Presented here are 12 T cell receptor beta chains from one specimen sequenced in a study of T-cell reconstitution after alpha-beta-depleted transplantation in children (dated by TCRdb to 2016 to 2018). Libraries were made using PCR. The instrument given in TCRdb is Illumina HiSeq 2500. To normalize quantification of the TCRbeta repertoire, the TCR libraries were built with molecular barcoding that relied on unique molecular identifiers. The public reads were run again by TCRdb, first through fastp at Q25 and then through MiXCR, and only productive beta chains were kept. Entries that share a CDR3 protein sequence are merged under the most common genes and DNA. This sample comprises roughly 500,000 distinct CDR3 sequences, about a sixth of them detected only once. Of the sample, around 3.3% is held by the ten largest clones. Sequencing used PBMCs from the stem cell graft donor, obtained from the stem cell graft. Receptors were obtained from a human donor who donated a stem cell graft to a child with acute lymphoblastic leukemia.

This clonotype turned up a few times. The chain carries TRBV13 and TRBJ2-5; unclear D gene. Looked up from germline, CDR1 is PRHDT and CDR2 is FYEKMQ (reference sequence). V was clipped by 6 bases and J by 1 base, with 12 bases between them. The CDR3 totals 14 residues. The CDR3 coding sequence is TGTGCCAGCAGTCATTTCAGTGGCCAAGAGACCCAGTACTTC. It specifies CASSHFSGQETQYF.

The rearrangement links TRBV28 to TRBJ2-7, with D possibly called TRBD1 or TRBD2 (5 bases each). Germline V gene data show CDR1 as MDHEN and CDR2 as SYDVKM. The germline V and J ends were trimmed by 6 bases and 4 bases, with 16 bases remaining between them. The CDR3 is 14 amino acids. CDR3 sequence reads: CASRDPGTEYEQYF. The CDR3 bases are TGTGCCAGCAGGGACCCCGGGACCGAATACGAGCAGTACTTC. Supplemented by reference TRBV28 and TRBJ2-7, the full variable domain reads DVKVTQSSRYLVKRTGEKVFLECVQDMDHENMFWYRQDPGLGLRLIYFSYDVKMKEKGDIPEGYSVSREKKERFSLILESASTNQTSMYLCASRDPGTEYEQYFGPGTRLTVT.

A few counts support this clonotype. The chain combines TRBV5-5 with TRBJ2-3; 8 nucleotides agree with TRBD2. V was clipped by 0 bases and J by 3 bases; unmatched bases: 3. Looked up from germline, CDR1 is SGHKS and CDR2 is YYEKEE (reference sequence). The CDR3 loop spans 15 amino acids. The CDR3 protein is CASSLVIAGTDTQYF. CDR3 DNA sequence: TGTGCCAGCAGCTTGGTAATAGCGGGAACAGATACGCAGTATTTT.

The chain uses TRBV7-3 and TRBJ2-2; possible D gene TRBD1, 5 bases. CDR3 length: 16 amino acids. The V and J ends lost 5 bases and 7 bases respectively, with 20 bases between them. Germline CDR1 SGHTA, CDR2 FQGTGA. CDR3 sequence: CASSDEGAIRGGELFF. The CDR3 bases are TGTGCCAGCAGCGACGAAGGGGCGATAAGGGGCGGGGAGCTGTTTTTT.

This clonotype was detected only a few times. This chain links TRBV6-2 or TRBV6-3 with TRBJ2-5; 7 nucleotides align to TRBD2. The CDR3 has 14 residues. Germline trimming cut 5 bases from V and 5 bases from J; bases unmatched to any gene: 8. Germline loops: CDR1 MNHEY, CDR2 SVGEGT. CDR3 nucleotides: TGTGCCAGCAGTGAGCGGGAAGTGGCGGAGACCCAGTACTTC. It codes for CASSEREVAETQYF.

V is TRBV5-1 and J is TRBJ1-5; 7 bases are a match to TRBD1. Unmatched junction bases numbered 3, after V lost 2 bases and J lost 1 base. Germline CDR1 is SGHRS and CDR2 is YFSETQ. There are 15 residues in the CDR3. The CDR3 bases are TGCGCCAGCAGCTTTACAGGGGACAGCAATCAGCCCCAGCATTTT. It encodes CASSFTGDSNQPQHF.

This clonotype was picked up a small number of times. The rearrangement uses TRBV5-5 and TRBJ2-1; D is uncertain. Trimming took 4 bases from V and 8 from J, leaving 7 bases between them. Germline V gives CDR1 SGHKS, CDR2 YYEKEE (reference sequence). The CDR3 has 11 amino acids. The CDR3 region is CASSAEYEQFF. The CDR3 DNA reads as TGTGCCAGCAGCGCTGAGTATGAGCAGTTCTTC.

V gene TRBV5-4 combines with J gene TRBJ2-3; 8 bases are shared with TRBD2. CDR1 and CDR2 (germline): SGHNT, YYREEE (reference sequence). CDR3 size: 16 residues. J gave up 4 bases and V 4 bases, and 11 bases lay outside the gene matches. CDR3 sequence: CASSPERESTPDTQYF. The DNA of the CDR3 is TGTGCCAGCAGCCCCGAGCGGGAGTCCACCCCAGATACGCAGTATTTT.

There are a few counts of this clonotype. CDR3 loop: CASSFQRNTEAFF. Written as DNA, the CDR3 is TGTGCCAGCAGTTTTCAGCGGAACACTGAAGCTTTCTTT. The chain carries TRBV3-1 and TRBJ1-1; no clear D. From germline, CDR1 is LGHDT and CDR2 YNNKEL (reference sequence). V was pared by 6 bases and J by 1 base, with 9 bases between. This CDR3 is built from 13 residues.

The V call is TRBV10-3, the J call TRBJ2-7; D is unresolved. This CDR3 has 14 residues. The V and J ends lost 3 bases and 1 base respectively, with 10 bases between them. Germline CDR1 reads ENHRY; CDR2 reads SYGVKD. The CDR3 is CAISDQRSSYEQYF. The CDR3 DNA reads TGTGCCATCAGTGATCAGCGTTCGTCCTACGAGCAGTACTTC.

The genes are TRBV20-1 and TRBJ2-7, with TRBD2 matching 9 bases. The junction had 5 bases not matched to a gene; V was cut back by 0 bases and J by 2 bases. The germline V gene has CDR1 DFQATT and CDR2 SNEGSKA (reference sequence). There are 15 residues in the CDR3. CDR3 amino acids: CSAREGASGAYEQYF. The CDR3, as DNA: TGCAGTGCTAGAGAGGGGGCTAGCGGGGCCTACGAGCAGTACTTC.

This clonotype was found a few times. The CDR3 spells CASSFDRAYNSPLHF. CDR3 DNA: TGCGCCAGCAGCTTTGACAGGGCCTATAATTCACCCCTCCACTTT. The chain has TRBV5-1 and TRBJ1-6; the match to TRBD1 covers 7 bases. The germline CDR1 and CDR2 sequences are SGHRS and YFSETQ. The length of the CDR3 is 15 residues. Trimming at V came to 2 bases and at J to 2 bases, leaving 1 base not matched to a gene.